The present entry profiles one T cell receptor (beta chain) with its context. This clone was seen a few times. Its antigen remains unidentified. Nothing much larger sits one base from this clone, and base qualities are not available. TCRbeta CDR3 regions were amplified from genomic DNA using the immunoSEQ Assay, a bias-controlled multiplex PCR. The source study handled its data this way. Within the assay, amplification of reference gene primers was used to estimate how many nucleated cells each sample contained. To quantify the absolute abundance of each unique TCRbeta CDR3 rearrangement, sequence reads were collapsed and filtered. For each sample, productive Simpson clonality was calculated as the square root of Simpson's diversity index across productive rearrangements. Imported from immuneACCESS, the table was reduced by TCRdb to in-frame sequences with V and J called. These copies leave out some clones; in studies compared against another copy, an unresolved V gene accounts for under half, and the cause of the remainder is not known. The V and J calls and the clone size are those of that table, but D and trimming were determined from the DNA. Recorded for this sample are approximately 240,000 clones; roughly 81% of them occurred a single time. The ten biggest clones cover approximately 2.6% of the sample.

The data were taken from a study of blood T cell repertoires in COVID-19 (dated by TCRdb to the early 2020s). Context from the whole study: Samples covering the acute and convalescent phases of COVID-19 were provided by collaborators in the United States, Italy and Spain. The sample metadata nearly always contained a de-identified subject ID, COVID-19 status, age in years and sex. Where available, HLA class I and class II types were obtained from metadata supplied by the sample provider rather than from assay-based typing. The dataset comprised deeply sampled blood TCRbeta repertoires from subjects exposed to, actively infected with, or recovered from COVID-19. The samples were drawn from the first 160 participants of the ongoing ImmuneRACE study and from some 1,300 subjects provided by 6 global collaborators. The material from the prospective study consisted of cDNA or gDNA derived from T cells, B-cell-depleted T cells, or PBMCs. The repertoires were released in a freely available public database meant as a resource for research on the immune response to SARS-CoV-2. Summary of the overall study and its limitations: Clinical and demographic metadata were provided uncurated, with the amount varying by source and participant.

From V the trimming removes 4 bases and from J it removes 3 bases, while the gene matches leave 11 bases of the junction unaccounted for. The CDR3 spans 16 residues, from the cysteine through the phenylalanine. Only CDR3 DNA is held: 48 bases, read in frame from base 1. CDR1 LNHDA and CDR2 SQIVND were looked up in the germline V gene (reference sequence). Samples from volunteer blood donors who had recovered from COVID-19 were contributed by a second Seattle source. Collaborating institutions collected whole blood in K2EDTA tubes following their own protocols. Collaborator samples were shipped for TCRbeta analysis as frozen whole blood, isolated PBMCs, or DNA extracted from either sample type.

Sample: peripheral blood. The TCR originated in a man aged 50-59 years who had recovered from COVID-19. Rearrangement joined TRBV19 to TRBJ1-2, with TRBD1 matching 7 junction bases. In nucleotide form, the sequence is TGTGCCAGTAGTAAAACCCGACAGGGTGCATACTATGGCTACACCTTC. The encoded protein is CASSKTRQGAYYGYTF.